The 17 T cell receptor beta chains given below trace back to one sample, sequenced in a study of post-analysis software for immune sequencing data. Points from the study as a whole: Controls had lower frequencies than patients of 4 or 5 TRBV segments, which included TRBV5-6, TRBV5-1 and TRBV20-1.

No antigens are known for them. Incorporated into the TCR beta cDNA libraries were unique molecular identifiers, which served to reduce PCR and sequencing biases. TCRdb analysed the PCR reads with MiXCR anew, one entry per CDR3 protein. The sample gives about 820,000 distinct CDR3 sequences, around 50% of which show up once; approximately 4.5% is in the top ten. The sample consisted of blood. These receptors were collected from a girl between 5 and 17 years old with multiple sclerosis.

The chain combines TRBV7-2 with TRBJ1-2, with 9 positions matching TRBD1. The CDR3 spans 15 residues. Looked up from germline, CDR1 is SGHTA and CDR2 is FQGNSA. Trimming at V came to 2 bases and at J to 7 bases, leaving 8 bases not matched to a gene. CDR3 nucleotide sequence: TGTGCCAGCAGCTTAAAGGGACAGGGTTTAGGTGGCTACACCTTC. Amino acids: CASSLKGQGLGGYTF.

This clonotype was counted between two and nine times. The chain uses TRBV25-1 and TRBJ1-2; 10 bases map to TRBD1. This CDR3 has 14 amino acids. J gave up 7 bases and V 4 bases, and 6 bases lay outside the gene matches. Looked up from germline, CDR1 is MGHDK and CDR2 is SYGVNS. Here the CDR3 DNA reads TGTGCCAGCAGTGCAGGGACAGGGGTGGTTGGCTACACCTTC. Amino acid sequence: CASSAGTGVVGYTF.

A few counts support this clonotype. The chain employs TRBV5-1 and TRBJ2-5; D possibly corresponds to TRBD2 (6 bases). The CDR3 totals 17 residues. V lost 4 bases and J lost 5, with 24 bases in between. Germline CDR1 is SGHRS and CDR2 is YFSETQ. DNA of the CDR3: TGCGCCAGCAGCCATTTTTCGAGGGCGCGGGATGGCGAGACCCAGTACTTC. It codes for CASSHFSRARDGETQYF. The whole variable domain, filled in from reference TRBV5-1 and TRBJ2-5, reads KAGVTQTPRYLIKTRGQQVTLSCSPISGHRSVSWYQQTPGQGLQFLFEYFSETQRNKGNFPGRFSGRQFSNSRSEMNVSTLELGDSALYLCASSHFSRARDGETQYFGPGTRLLVL.

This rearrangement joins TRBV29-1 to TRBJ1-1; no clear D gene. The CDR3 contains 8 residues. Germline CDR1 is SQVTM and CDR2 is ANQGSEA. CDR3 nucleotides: TGCAGTGACAATGAAGCTTTCTTT. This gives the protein CSDNEAFF. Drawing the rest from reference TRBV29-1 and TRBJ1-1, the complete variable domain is SAVISQKPSRDICQRGTSLTIQCQVDSQVTMMFWYRQQPGQSLTLIATANQGSEATYESGFVIDKFPISRPNLTFSTLTVSNMSPEDSSIYLCSDNEAFFGQGTRLTVV.

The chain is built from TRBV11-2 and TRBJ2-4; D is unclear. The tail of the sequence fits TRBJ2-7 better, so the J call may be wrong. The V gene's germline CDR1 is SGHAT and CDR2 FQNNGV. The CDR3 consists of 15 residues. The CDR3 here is CASSFTVESSYEQYF. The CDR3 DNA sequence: TGTGCCAGCAGCTTCACAGTAGAAAGCTCCTACGAGCAGTACTTC.

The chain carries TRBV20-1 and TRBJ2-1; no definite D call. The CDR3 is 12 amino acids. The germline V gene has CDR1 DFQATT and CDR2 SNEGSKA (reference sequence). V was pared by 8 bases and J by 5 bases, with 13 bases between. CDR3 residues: CSTSHPNNEQFF. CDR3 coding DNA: TGCAGTACTTCCCACCCCAACAATGAGCAGTTCTTC.

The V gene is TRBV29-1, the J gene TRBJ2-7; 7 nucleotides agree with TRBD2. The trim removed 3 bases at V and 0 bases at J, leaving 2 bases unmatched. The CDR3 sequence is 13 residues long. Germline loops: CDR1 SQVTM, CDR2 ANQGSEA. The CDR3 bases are TGCAGCGTTGACGGGAGGACCTCCTACGAGCAGTACTTC. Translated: CSVDGRTSYEQYF.

CDR3 nucleotide sequence: TGCGCCAGCAGCTTGGGCACCGGGACAGGGACTTACGAGCAGTACTTC. As protein: CASSLGTGTGTYEQYF. The chain has TRBV5-1 and TRBJ2-7, with 9 bases lining up with TRBD1. The V gene end was trimmed by 0 bases and the J gene end by 4 bases; junction bases not matched to a gene: 8. This CDR3 has 16 amino acids. Germline CDR1 is SGHRS and CDR2 is YFSETQ.

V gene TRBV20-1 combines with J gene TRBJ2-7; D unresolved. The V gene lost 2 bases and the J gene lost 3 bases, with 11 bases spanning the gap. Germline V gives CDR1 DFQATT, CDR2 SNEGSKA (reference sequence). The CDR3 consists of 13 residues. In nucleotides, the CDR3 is TGCAGTGCTAGAAGGCCCCCTTTCTACGAGCAGTACTTC. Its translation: CSARRPPFYEQYF.

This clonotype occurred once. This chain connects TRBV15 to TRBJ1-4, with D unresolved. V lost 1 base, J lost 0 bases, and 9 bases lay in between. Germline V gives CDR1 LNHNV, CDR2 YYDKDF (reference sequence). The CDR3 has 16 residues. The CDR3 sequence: CATSRVGLATNEKLFF. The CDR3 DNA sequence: TGTGCCACCAGCAGAGTGGGCCTTGCAACTAATGAAAAACTGTTTTTT.

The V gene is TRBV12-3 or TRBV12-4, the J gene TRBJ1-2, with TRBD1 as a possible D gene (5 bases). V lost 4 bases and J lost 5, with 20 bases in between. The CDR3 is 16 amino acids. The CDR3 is CASSSLGGDSQYGYTF. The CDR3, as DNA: TGTGCCAGCAGTTCCCTGGGAGGGGACTCACAATATGGCTACACCTTC.

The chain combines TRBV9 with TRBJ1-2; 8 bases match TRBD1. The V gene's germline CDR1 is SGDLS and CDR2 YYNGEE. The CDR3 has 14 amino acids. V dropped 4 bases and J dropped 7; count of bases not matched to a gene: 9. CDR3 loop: CASSPRQGRSGYTF. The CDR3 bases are TGTGCCAGCAGCCCACGACAGGGGAGGAGTGGCTACACCTTC.

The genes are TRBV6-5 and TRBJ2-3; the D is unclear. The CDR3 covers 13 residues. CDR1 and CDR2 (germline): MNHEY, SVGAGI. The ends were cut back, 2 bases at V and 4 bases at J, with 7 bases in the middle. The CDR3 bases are TGTGCCAGCAGTTACAGGGAAGCAGATACGCAGTATTTT. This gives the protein CASSYREADTQYF.

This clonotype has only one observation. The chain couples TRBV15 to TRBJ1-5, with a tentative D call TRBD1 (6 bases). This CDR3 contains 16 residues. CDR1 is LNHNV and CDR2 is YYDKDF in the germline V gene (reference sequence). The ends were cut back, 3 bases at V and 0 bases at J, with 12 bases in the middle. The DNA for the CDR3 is TGTGCCACCAGCAGGAGAGTACAGGGTAGCAATCAGCCCCAGCATTTT. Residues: CATSRRVQGSNQPQHF.

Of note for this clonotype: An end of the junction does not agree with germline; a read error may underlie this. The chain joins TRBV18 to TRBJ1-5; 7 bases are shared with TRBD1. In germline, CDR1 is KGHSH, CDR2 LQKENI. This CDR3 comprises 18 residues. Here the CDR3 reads CASPPRGPGTNSNQPQHF. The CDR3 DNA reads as TGTGCCAGCCCACCAAGGGGGCCAGGAACAAATAGCAATCAGCCCCAGCATTTT.

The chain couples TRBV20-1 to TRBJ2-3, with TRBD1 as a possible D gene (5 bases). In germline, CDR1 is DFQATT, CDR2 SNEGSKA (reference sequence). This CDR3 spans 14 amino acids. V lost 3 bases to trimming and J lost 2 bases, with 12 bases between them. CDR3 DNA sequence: TGCAGTGCTAGTGACGCAGGGTACACAGATACGCAGTATTTT. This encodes CSASDAGYTDTQYF.

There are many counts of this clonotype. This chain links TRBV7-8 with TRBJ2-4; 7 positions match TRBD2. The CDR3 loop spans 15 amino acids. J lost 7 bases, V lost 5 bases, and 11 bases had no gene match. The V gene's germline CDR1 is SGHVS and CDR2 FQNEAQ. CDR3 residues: CASSPFPREGNIQYF. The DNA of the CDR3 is TGTGCCAGCAGCCCCTTCCCTAGGGAGGGGAACATTCAGTACTTC.